Each of the 15 T cell receptor delta chains below was sequenced from the same sample in a study of DNA immune sequencing with unique molecular identifiers. Primers for all 8 TRDV and 4 TRDJ genes amplified genomic DNA in 32-plex. A 12-nucleotide UMI was added during around 3 barcoding PCR cycles before adapter PCR. TCRdb processed the multiplex PCR reads again with the CATT caller. The sample has some 5,000 delta-chain clones, roughly 12% seen once. Sequencing was done on a sample of gamma-delta T cells enriched from blood buffy coat, or unenriched PBMCs (not recorded which). Receptor source: a human donor in good health.

This clone was counted many times. The J gene is TRDJ1, the V gene TRAV14/DV4, with 9 nucleotides matching TRDD2. Since TCRdb gives no J gene, matching the DNA to germline was used here to assign it. The CDR3 runs to 21 residues. Unmatched junction bases numbered 21, after V lost 4 bases and J lost 0 bases. CDR1 is TSDPSYG, CDR2 QGSYDQQN, per germline (reference sequence). The CDR3 DNA sequence: TGTGCAATGAGAGGGCCCGCCTTCCTACCCGTCCGACTACCGTACACCGATAAACTCATCTTT. Protein sequence: CAMRGPAFLPVRLPYTDKLIF.

Worth noting for this clone: A read error likely explains why the TCRdb protein, taken from a much larger clone, differs from this DNA's translation at residue 7; the protein shown is translated from the DNA. This chain joins TRDV2 and TRDJ1, with TRDD3 as a possible D gene (5 bases). Trimming took 0 bases from V and 2 from J, leaving 27 bases between them. The CDR3 covers 20 residues. Germline V CDR1 and CDR2: GEAIGNYY, EKD. The CDR3 bases are TGTGCCTGTGACACCCTACAGGCGGTAGGGGACAAAGGGCTTACCGATAAACTCATCTTT. It encodes CACDTLQAVGDKGLTDKLIF.

Details on this clone: TCRdb lists the protein of a much larger clone for this DNA, which differs at residue 3, so this is likely a read error; the protein given here is translated from the DNA itself. The chain joins TRDV2 to TRDJ1; D gene ambiguous. The CDR3 has 14 amino acids. Germline V gives CDR1 GEAIGNYY, CDR2 EKD. CDR3 nucleotide sequence: TGTGCCCGTGACACCGTCGCGCTACCCGATAAACTCATCTTT. Residues: CARDTVALPDKLIF.

This clone appeared a single time. The CDR3 DNA reads as TGTGCTCTTGGGGAACCATATGGGGATCCTACCTGGGGATACATACGCTCGCCTGACTCCGGTAAACTCATCTTT. Translation gives CALGEPYGDPTWGYIRSPDSGKLIF. The chain couples TRDV1 to TRDJ1; TRDD3 matches 8 bases. The J gene comes from matching the DNA to germline here; TCRdb lacks it. V was clipped by 1 base and J by 7 bases; unmatched bases: 38. The CDR3 sequence is 25 residues long. CDR1 TSWWSYY and CDR2 QGS come from the germline V gene.

To note about this clone: The protein recorded in TCRdb matches a much larger clone and deviates from this DNA's translation at residue 5, suggesting a read error; the protein here is obtained by translating the DNA. The J gene is TRDJ1, the V gene TRDV2; 9 bases agree with TRDD3. CDR1 GEAIGNYY and CDR2 EKD come from the germline V gene. V shed 3 bases, J shed 0 bases, and the junction held 10 bases outside the gene matches. This CDR3 is 17 amino acids long. The CDR3 protein is CACDSLTGGPYTDKLIF. CDR3 bases: TGTGCCTGTGACTCCCTTACTGGGGGACCCTACACCGATAAACTCATCTTT.

A remark on this clone: Given a far larger clone just one base away, this is likely a sequencing read error. Other DNA sequences in the same sample also yield this CDR3. This chain links TRDV2 with TRDJ1; 12 bases are a match to TRDD3. CDR1 and CDR2 from the germline V gene are GEAIGNYY and EKD. The CDR3 extends over 16 amino acids. The CDR3 loop reads CACDKLGDTQADKLIF. CDR3 bases: TGTGCCTGTGACAAGCTGGGGGATACGCAGGCCGATAAACTCATATTT.

The chain employs TRDV1 and TRDJ1; D is perhaps TRDD2 (6 bases). Because TCRdb records no J gene, it was assigned here through a match of the DNA to germline. This CDR3 comprises 17 residues. The germline CDR1 and CDR2 sequences are TSWWSYY and QGS. V lost 4 bases, J lost 1 base, and 19 bases lay in between. This chain's CDR3 is CALGGFLPKGRTDKLIF. The CDR3 coding sequence is TGTGCTCTTGGGGGGTTCCTTCCGAAGGGACGCACCGATAAACTCATCTTT.

On this clone: The protein TCRdb gives is from a much larger clone and does not agree with this DNA's translation at residue 8, likely a read error; the protein shown here comes from the DNA. Other nucleotide sequences in the sample specify the same CDR3. The chain employs TRDV2 and TRDJ1, with 9 bases aligning to TRDD3. Trimming took 5 bases from V and 4 from J; bases not matched to a gene: 10. The length of the CDR3 is 15 residues. CDR1 GEAIGNYY and CDR2 EKD come from the germline V gene. The CDR3 here is CACAQLGERDDKLIF. DNA of the CDR3: TGTGCCTGTGCCCAACTGGGGGAAAGGGACGATAAACTCATCTTT.

A remark on this clone: TCRdb has a much larger clone's protein, which differs at residue 10 from the translation of this DNA, likely because of a read error; what is shown is the protein translated from the DNA. The V gene is TRDV2, the J gene TRDJ1; TRDD3 might be the D (5 bases). Between the trimmed V and J ends, which lost 0 bases and 4 bases, there was a span of 23 bases. CDR1 and CDR2 (germline): GEAIGNYY, EKD. The CDR3 has 18 amino acids. CDR3 sequence (DNA): TGTGCCTGTGACACCGTAACCACACTGGTGGATAATGGCGATAAACTCATCTTT. Translation: CACDTVTTLVDNGDKLIF.

This clone was found a few times. A read error likely explains why the TCRdb protein, taken from a much larger clone, differs from this DNA's translation at residue 9; the protein shown is translated from the DNA. This sample also contains other DNA sequences that code for the same CDR3. This chain uses TRDV2 with TRDJ1; 11 bases map to TRDD3. Germline CDR1 and CDR2: GEAIGNYY and EKD. CDR3 length: 15 residues. Trimming took 5 bases from V and 4 from J; bases not matched to a gene: 8. The CDR3 loop reads CACAQLGDSDDKLIF. The CDR3 bases are TGTGCCTGTGCCCAACTGGGGGATAGCGACGATAAACTCATCTTT.

This clone was counted at least ten times. The CDR3 is CALGELGDTDKLIF. In DNA form, the CDR3 reads TGTGCTCTTGGGGAACTGGGGGACACCGATAAACTCATCTTT. This chain joins TRDV1 and TRDJ1, with D possibly matching TRDD3 (5 bases). This CDR3 is built from 14 residues. With 0 bases removed from V and 0 bases from J, the gap between germline ends came to 5 bases. CDR1 is TSWWSYY, CDR2 QGS, per germline.

This clone turned up a few times. TCRdb lists the protein of a much larger clone for this DNA, which differs at residue 10, so this is likely a read error; the protein given here is translated from the DNA itself. The gene calls are TRDV2 and TRDJ1, with TRDD3 matching 11 bases. The CDR3 covers 17 residues. Trimming at V came to 0 bases and at J to 2 bases, leaving 7 bases not matched to a gene. Germline V CDR1 and CDR2: GEAIGNYY, EKD. CDR3 nucleotide sequence: TGTGCCTGTGACACCGTTGGGGGATACGTTGGGACCGATAAACTCATCTTT. The encoded protein is CACDTVGGYVGTDKLIF.

Details on this clone: TCRdb's protein for this DNA is that of a much larger clone and differs from the translation at residue 4, likely a read error; the protein shown is the DNA translation. The rearrangement joins TRDV2 to TRDJ3; a possible D gene is TRDD3 (5 bases). Germline V gene lookup returns CDR1 GEAIGNYY and CDR2 EKD. The CDR3 has 19 amino acids. CDR3 coding DNA: TGTGCCTGTTACACCGCCGGGGGGGCTAGCTCCTGGGACACCCGACAGATGTTTTTC. Its translation is CACYTAGGASSWDTRQMFF.

The sample holds a few counts of this clone. The TCRdb record carries a much larger clone's protein, which differs from this DNA's translation at residue 6; a read error is the likely cause, and the protein listed here is the DNA translation. The chain employs TRDV2 and TRDJ1; 9 bases fit TRDD3. Germline CDR1 is GEAIGNYY and CDR2 is EKD. The CDR3 covers 15 residues. The ends lost 5 bases at V and 4 bases at J; junction bases unmatched: 10. CDR3 sequence (DNA): TGTGCCTGTGCCCAAATGGGGGATAGGGACGATAAACTCATCTTT. It specifies CACAQMGDRDDKLIF.

At least ten counts were recorded for this clone. The J gene is TRDJ1, the V gene TRDV1; TRDD3 is a possible D gene (9 bases). Matching the DNA to germline supplied the J gene, which TCRdb does not give. Germline V lookup: CDR1 TSWWSYY, CDR2 QGS. This CDR3 spans 28 amino acids. Between the trimmed V and J ends, which lost 1 base and 0 bases, there was a span of 48 bases. Here the CDR3 DNA reads TGTGCTCTTGGGGAACACCCCTCCCTTCAGGTCTTCCTACGGAGAAGGGCTCCTGGGGGATCGTACACCGATAAACTCATCTTT. Its protein is CALGEHPSLQVFLRRRAPGGSYTDKLIF.